The source of this TCR beta chain is a study of T cell repertoires in cytomegalovirus infection. TCRdb redid the calling of the reads with MiXCR, one entry per CDR3 protein. The sample holds about a million distinct CDR3 sequences, 30% to 40% seen once. This clonotype has only a few counts. Its target is unknown. V shed 5 bases, J shed 12 bases, and the junction held 10 bases outside the gene matches. There are 13 residues in the CDR3. Germline CDR1 reads MDHEN; CDR2 reads SYDVKM. The rearrangement joins TRBV28 to TRBJ2-7; TRBD1 matches 10 bases. The sequence was collected from a human donor in good health (CMV status not recorded). Some clones in this sample may be carry-over from other donors' samples. This sample comprised cultured CD8+ T cells from PBMCs, obtained from culture after CMV antigen stimulation. CDR3 in DNA: TGTGCCAGCAGTGAAAGACAGGGGGCTAAATTGTACGTC. Amino acid sequence: CASSERQGAKLYV.